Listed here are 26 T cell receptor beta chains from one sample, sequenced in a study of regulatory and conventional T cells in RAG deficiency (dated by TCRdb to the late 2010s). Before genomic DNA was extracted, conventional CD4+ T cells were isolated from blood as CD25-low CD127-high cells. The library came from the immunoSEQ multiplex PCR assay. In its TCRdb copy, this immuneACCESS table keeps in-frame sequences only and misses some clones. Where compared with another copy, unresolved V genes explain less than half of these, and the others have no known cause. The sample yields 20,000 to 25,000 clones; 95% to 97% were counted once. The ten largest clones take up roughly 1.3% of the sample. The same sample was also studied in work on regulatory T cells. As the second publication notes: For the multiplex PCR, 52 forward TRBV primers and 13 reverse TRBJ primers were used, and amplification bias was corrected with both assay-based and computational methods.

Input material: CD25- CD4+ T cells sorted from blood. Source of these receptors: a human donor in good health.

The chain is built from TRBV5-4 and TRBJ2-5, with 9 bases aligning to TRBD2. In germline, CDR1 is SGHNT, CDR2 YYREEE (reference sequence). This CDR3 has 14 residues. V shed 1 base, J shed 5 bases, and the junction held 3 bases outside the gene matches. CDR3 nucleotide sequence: TGTGCCAGCAGCTTGTTCGGGACTAGCGAGACCCAGTACTTC. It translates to CASSLFGTSETQYF.

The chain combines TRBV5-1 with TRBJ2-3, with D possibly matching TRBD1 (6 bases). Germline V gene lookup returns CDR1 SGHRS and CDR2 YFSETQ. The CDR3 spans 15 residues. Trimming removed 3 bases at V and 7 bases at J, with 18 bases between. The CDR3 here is CASSSFTGTTNTQYF. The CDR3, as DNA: TGCGCCAGCAGCTCTTTTACCGGGACAACTAATACGCAGTATTTT.

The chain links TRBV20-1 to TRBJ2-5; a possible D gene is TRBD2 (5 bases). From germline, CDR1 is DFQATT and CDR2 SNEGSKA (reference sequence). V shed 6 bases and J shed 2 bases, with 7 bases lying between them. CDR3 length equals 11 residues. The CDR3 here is CSARGQETQYF. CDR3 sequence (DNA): TGCAGTGCACGAGGGCAAGAGACCCAGTACTTC.

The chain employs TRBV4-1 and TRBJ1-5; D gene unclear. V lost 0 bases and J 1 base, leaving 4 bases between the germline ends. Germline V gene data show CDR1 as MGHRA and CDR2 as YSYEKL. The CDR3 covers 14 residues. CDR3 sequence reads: CASSQDPSNQPQHF. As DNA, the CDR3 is TGCGCCAGCAGCCAAGACCCGAGCAATCAGCCCCAGCATTTT.

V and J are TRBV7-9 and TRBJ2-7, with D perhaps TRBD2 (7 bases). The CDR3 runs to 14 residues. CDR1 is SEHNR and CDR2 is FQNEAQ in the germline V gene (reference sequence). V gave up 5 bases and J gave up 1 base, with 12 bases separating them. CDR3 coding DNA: TGTGCCAGCAGCGGAAGGGGGGGGTCCTACGAGCAGTACTTC. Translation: CASSGRGGSYEQYF.

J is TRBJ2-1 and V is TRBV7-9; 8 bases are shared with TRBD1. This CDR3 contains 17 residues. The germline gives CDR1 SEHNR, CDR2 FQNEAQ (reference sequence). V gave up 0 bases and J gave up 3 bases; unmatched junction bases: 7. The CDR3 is CASSLASRGLGYNEQFF. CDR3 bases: TGTGCCAGCAGCTTAGCGTCCAGGGGGCTCGGCTACAATGAGCAGTTCTTC.

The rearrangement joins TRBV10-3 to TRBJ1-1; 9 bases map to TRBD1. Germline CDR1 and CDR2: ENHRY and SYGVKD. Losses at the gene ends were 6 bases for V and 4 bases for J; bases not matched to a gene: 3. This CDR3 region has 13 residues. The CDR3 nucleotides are TGTGCCATCAGACAGGGGGCGGCCACTGAAGCTTTCTTT. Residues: CAIRQGAATEAFF.

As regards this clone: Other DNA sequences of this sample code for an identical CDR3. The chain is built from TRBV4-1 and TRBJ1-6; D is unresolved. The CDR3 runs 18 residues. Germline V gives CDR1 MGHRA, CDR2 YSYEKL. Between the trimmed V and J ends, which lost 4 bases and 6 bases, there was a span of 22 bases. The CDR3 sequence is CASSRNAPDFEFNSPLHF. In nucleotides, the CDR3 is TGCGCCAGCAGCCGAAACGCCCCTGATTTTGAGTTTAATTCACCCCTCCACTTT.

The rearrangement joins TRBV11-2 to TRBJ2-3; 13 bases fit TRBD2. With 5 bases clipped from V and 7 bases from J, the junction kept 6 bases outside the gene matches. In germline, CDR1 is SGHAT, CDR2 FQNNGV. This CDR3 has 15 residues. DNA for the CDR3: TGTGCCAGCAGCCCGACTAGCGGGGGGCCTTATACGCAGTATTTT. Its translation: CASSPTSGGPYTQYF.

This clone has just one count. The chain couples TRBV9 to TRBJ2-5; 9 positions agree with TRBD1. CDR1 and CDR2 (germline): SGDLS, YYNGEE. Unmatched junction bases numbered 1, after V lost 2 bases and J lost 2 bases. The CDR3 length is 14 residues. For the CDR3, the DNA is TGTGCCAGCAGCGTGGACAGGGGACAAGAGACCCAGTACTTC. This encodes CASSVDRGQETQYF. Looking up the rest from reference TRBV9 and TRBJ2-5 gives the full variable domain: DSGVTQTPKHLITATGQRVTLRCSPRSGDLSVYWYQQSLDQGLQFLIQYYNGEERAKGNILERFSAQQFPDLHSELNLSSLELGDSALYFCASSVDRGQETQYFGPGTRLLVL.

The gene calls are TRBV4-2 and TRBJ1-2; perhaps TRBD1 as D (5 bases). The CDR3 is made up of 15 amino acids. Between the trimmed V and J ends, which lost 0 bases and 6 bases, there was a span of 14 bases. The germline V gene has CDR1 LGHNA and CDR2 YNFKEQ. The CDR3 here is CASSQDRGKGNGYTF. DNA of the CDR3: TGTGCCAGCAGCCAAGATCGGGGGAAGGGCAATGGCTACACCTTC.

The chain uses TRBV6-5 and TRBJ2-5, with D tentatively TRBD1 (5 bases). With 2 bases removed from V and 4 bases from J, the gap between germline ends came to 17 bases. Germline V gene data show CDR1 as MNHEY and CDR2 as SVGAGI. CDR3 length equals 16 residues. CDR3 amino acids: CASSYDWAGLGETQYF. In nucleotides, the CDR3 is TGTGCCAGCAGTTACGATTGGGCAGGGTTGGGAGAGACCCAGTACTTC.

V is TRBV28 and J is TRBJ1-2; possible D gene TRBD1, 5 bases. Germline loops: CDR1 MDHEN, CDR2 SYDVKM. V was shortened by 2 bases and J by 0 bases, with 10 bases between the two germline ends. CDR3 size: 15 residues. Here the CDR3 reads CASSLRQLANYGYTF. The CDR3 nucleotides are TGTGCCAGCAGTTTACGACAGCTAGCTAACTATGGCTACACCTTC.

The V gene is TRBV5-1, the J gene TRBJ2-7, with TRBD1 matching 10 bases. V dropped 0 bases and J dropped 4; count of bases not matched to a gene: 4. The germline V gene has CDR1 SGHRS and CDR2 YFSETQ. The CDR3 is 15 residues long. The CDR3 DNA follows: TGCGCCAGCAGCTTGGGGGGACAGGGGCTATACGAGCAGTACTTC. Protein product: CASSLGGQGLYEQYF.

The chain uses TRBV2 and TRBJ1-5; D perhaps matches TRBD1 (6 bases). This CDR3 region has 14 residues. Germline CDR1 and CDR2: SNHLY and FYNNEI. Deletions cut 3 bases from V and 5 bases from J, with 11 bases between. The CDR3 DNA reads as TGTGCCAGCAGTGACAGGGGCGCCTATCAGCCCCAGCATTTT. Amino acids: CASSDRGAYQPQHF.

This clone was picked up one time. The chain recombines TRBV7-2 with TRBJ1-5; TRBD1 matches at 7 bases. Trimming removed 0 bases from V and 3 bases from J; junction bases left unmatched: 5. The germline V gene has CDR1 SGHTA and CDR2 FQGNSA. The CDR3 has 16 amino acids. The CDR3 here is CASSLAAGQDNQPQHF. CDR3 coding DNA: TGTGCCAGCAGCTTAGCGGCAGGACAGGACAATCAGCCCCAGCATTTT.

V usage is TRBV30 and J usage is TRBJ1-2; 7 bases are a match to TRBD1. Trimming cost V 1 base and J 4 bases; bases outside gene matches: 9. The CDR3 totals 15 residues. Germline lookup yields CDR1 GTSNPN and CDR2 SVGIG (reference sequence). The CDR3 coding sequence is TGTGCCTGGAGTGGCGTCCGGGACAGTCTCTATGGCTACACCTTC. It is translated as CAWSGVRDSLYGYTF.

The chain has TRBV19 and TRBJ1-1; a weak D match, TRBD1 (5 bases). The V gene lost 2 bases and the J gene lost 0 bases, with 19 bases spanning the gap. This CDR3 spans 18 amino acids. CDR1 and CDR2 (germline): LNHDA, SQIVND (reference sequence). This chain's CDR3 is CASSITSDTRFMNTEAFF. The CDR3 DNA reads TGTGCCAGTAGTATAACATCGGACACTCGGTTCATGAACACTGAAGCTTTCTTT. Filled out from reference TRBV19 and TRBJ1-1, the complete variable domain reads DGGITQSPKYLFRKEGQNVTLSCEQNLNHDAMYWYRQDPGQGLRLIYYSQIVNDFQKGDIAEGYSVSREKKESFPLTVTSAQKNPTAFYLCASSITSDTRFMNTEAFFGQGTRLTVV.

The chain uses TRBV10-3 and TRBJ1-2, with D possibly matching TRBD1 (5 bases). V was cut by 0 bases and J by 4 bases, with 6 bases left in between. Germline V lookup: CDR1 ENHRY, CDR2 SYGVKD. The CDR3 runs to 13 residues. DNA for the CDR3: TGTGCCATCAGTGAGTCGACAGCCTATGGCTACACCTTC. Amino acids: CAISESTAYGYTF.

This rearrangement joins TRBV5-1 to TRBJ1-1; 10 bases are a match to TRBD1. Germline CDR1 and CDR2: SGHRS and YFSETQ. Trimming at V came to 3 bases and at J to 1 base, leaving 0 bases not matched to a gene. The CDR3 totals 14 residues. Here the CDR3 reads CASSWDRGNTEAFF. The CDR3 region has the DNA TGCGCCAGCAGCTGGGACAGGGGGAACACTGAAGCTTTCTTT.

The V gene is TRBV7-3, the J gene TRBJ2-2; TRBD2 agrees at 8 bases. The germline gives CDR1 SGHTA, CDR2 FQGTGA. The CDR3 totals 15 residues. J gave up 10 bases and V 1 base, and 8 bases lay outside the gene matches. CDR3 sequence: CASSLNPGGVEELFF. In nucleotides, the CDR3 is TGTGCCAGCAGCTTAAATCCCGGGGGGGTTGAGGAGCTGTTTTTT.

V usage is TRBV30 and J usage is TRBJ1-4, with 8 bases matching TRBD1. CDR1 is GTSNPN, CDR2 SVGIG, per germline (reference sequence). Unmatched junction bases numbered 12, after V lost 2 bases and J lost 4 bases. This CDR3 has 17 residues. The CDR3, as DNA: TGTGCCTGGAGTTTTCAGGGGGCGAGAGAAGGTAATGAAAAACTGTTTTTT. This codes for CAWSFQGAREGNEKLFF.

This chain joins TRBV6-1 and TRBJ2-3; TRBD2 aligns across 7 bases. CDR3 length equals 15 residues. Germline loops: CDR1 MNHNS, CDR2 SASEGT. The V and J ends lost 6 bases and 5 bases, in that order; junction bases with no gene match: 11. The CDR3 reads CASRISGWGGDTQYF. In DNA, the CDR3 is TGTGCCAGCAGGATTAGCGGGTGGGGGGGAGATACGCAGTATTTT.

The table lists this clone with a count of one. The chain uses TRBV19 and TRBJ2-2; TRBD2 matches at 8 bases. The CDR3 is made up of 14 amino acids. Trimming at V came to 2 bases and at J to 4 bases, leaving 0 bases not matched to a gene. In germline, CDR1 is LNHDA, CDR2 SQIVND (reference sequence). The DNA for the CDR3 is TGTGCCAGTAGTATACTAGCGGGCACCGGGGAGCTGTTTTTT. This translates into CASSILAGTGELFF.

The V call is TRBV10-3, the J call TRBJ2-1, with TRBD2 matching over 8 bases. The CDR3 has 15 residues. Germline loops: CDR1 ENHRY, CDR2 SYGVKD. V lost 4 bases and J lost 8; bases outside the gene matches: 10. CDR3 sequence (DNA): TGTGCCATCAGTGCGGAGCGGGGGCCGACCGATGAGCAGTTCTTC. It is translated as CAISAERGPTDEQFF.

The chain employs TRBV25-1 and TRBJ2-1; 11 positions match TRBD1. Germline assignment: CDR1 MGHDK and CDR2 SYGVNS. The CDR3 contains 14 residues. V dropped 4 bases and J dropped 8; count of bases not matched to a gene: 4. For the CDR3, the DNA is TGTGCCAGCAGTGTGGGACAGGGGGTGCATGAGCAGTTCTTC. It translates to CASSVGQGVHEQFF.